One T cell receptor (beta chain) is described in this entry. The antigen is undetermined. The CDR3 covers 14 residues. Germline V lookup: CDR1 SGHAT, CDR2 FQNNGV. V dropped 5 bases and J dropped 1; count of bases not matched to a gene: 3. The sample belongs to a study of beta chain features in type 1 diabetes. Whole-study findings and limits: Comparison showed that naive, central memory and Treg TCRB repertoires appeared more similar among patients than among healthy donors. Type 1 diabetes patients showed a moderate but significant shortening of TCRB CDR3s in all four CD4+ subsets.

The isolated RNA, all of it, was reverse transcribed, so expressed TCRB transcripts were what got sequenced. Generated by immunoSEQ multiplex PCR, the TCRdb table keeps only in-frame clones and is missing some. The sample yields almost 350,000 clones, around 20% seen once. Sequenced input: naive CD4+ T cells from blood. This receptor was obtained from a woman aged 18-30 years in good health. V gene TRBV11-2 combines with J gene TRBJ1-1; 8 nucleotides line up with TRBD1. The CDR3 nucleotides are TGTGCCAGCAGCGCCGGACAGGGGAACACTGAAGCTTTCTTT. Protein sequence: CASSAGQGNTEAFF.